The rows below give T cell receptor beta chains drawn from one sample of a study of radiotherapy plus CTLA-4 blockade in lung cancer. The protocol was immunoSEQ multiplex PCR, while the TCRdb copy is restricted to in-frame clones and leaves out a portion. The sample has roughly 40,000 clones, about four fifths seen once. The sample in question was peripheral blood, obtained from a patient treated with radiotherapy plus ipilimumab. The receptors were gathered from a human donor with non-small cell lung cancer that progressed on radiotherapy plus ipilimumab. Each CDR3 is given with its conserved first and last residue. A D gene is named only where the DNA matches it firmly. Rows give clone size only sometimes, using once, few, many, or a class for an expanded clone.

-	TRBV7-2	19	TRBJ2-1	TRBD2	CASSLYGLAGSRIYNEQFF	TGTGCCAGCAGCTTATACGGGCTAGCGGGGTCCAGAATTTACAATGAGCAGTTCTTC
-	TRBV21-1	13	TRBJ1-4	-	CASKGQPNEKLFF	TGTGCCAGCAAGGGACAGCCTAATGAAAAACTGTTTTTT
-	TRBV29-1	14	TRBJ2-5	TRBD1	CSVDRGYGGETQYF	TGCAGCGTAGACAGGGGATATGGCGGAGAGACCCAGTACTTC
-	TRBV4-1	17	TRBJ2-3	TRBD2	CASSRRGAAGGSDTQYF	TGCGCCAGCAGCCGCAGGGGAGCAGCGGGGGGGTCAGATACGCAGTATTTT
-	TRBV7-9	16	TRBJ2-5	TRBD2	CASSTGLAGGTETQYF	TGTGCCAGCAGCACCGGACTAGCGGGGGGGACAGAGACCCAGTACTTC
-	TRBV27	14	TRBJ2-7	TRBD1	CASSLKTGTYEQYF	TGTGCCAGCAGTCTGAAGACAGGGACCTACGAGCAGTACTTC
-	TRBV5-1	15	TRBJ2-1	-	CASSLGYRGNNEQFF	TGCGCCAGCAGCTTGGGATATAGGGGGAACAATGAGCAGTTCTTC
-	TRBV7-8	16	TRBJ1-1	TRBD1	CASSLTGGLVLTEAFF	TGTGCCAGCAGCTTAACAGGGGGTCTTGTACTCACTGAAGCTTTCTTT
-	TRBV10-3	16	TRBJ1-1	-	CAISGPREGVNTEAFF	TGTGCCATCAGTGGCCCCAGGGAGGGGGTAAACACTGAAGCTTTCTTT
few	TRBV7-9	13	TRBJ2-7	TRBD2	CASSSAGTYEQYF	TGTGCCAGCAGCTCAGCGGGGACTTACGAGCAGTACTTC
-	TRBV19	14	TRBJ2-2	-	CASSSQGVTGELFF	TGTGCCAGTAGTTCTCAAGGGGTCACCGGGGAGCTGTTTTTT
-	TRBV2	13	TRBJ1-2	-	CASGTPSTYGYTF	TGTGCCAGCGGGACACCGTCTACCTATGGCTACACCTTC
-	TRBV15	16	TRBJ2-5	TRBD2	CATSRGTSGAQETQYF	TGTGCCACCAGCAGGGGGACTAGCGGGGCTCAAGAGACCCAGTACTTC
-	TRBV7-8	16	TRBJ1-5	-	CASSLEAGTINQPQHF	TGTGCCAGCAGCTTAGAAGCTGGGACAATAAATCAGCCCCAGCATTTT
-	TRBV7-3	15	TRBJ2-1	-	CASSLVSGSYNEQFF	TGTGCCAGCAGCTTAGTTTCCGGGAGCTACAATGAGCAGTTCTTC
-	TRBV5-1	14	TRBJ2-5	TRBD1	CASTGQGKQETQYF	TGCGCCAGCACCGGACAGGGAAAACAAGAGACCCAGTACTTC
-	TRBV18	16	TRBJ2-6	-	CASSDIGGSGANVLTF	TGTGCCAGCTCAGATATAGGGGGCTCTGGGGCCAACGTCCTGACTTTC
once	TRBV6-5	14	TRBJ1-3	TRBD1	CASWGDRAGNTIYF	TGTGCCAGCTGGGGGGACAGGGCTGGAAACACCATATATTTT
-	TRBV7-2	14	TRBJ2-7	-	CASSGDRWQVEQYF	TGTGCCAGCAGCGGCGATCGATGGCAGGTCGAGCAGTACTTC
-	TRBV5-1	15	TRBJ1-4	-	CASSSSRGSNEKLFF	TGCGCCAGCAGCTCCAGCCGGGGAAGTAATGAAAAACTGTTTTTT
-	TRBV7-2	15	TRBJ1-2	-	CASSLRRPSGYGYTF	TGTGCCAGCAGCCTACGGAGGCCGTCGGGATATGGCTACACCTTC
-	TRBV7-9	16	TRBJ1-4	-	CASSFARSTTNEKLFF	TGTGCCAGCAGCTTCGCCAGGTCCACAACTAATGAAAAACTGTTTTTT
-	TRBV5-1	14	TRBJ2-2	TRBD1	CASSLQGSTGELFF	TGCGCCAGCAGCTTACAGGGGAGCACCGGGGAGCTGTTTTTT
-	TRBV5-4	16	TRBJ1-2	TRBD1	CASSAGQGQANYGYTF	TGTGCCAGCAGCGCGGGACAGGGGCAAGCTAACTATGGCTACACCTTC
few	TRBV11-2	13	TRBJ1-1	-	CASSQIGSTEAFF	TGTGCCAGCAGTCAAATTGGGAGCACTGAAGCTTTCTTT
-	TRBV5-1	14	TRBJ2-1	TRBD2	CASSQGLAYNEQFF	TGCGCCAGCAGCCAGGGACTAGCCTACAATGAGCAGTTCTTC